Listed here is a single T cell receptor beta chain. Its antigen is unidentified. The data stem from a study of CD8+ T cells in alopecia areata. Treatment meaning: oral pan-JAK inhibitor, 5-10 mg twice daily. Germline-derived CDR1 and CDR2 are SGDLS and YYNGEE. Trimming shortened V by 0 bases and J by 5 bases, and 11 bases separated the two germline ends. CDR3 length equals 14 residues. RNA, once extracted, was reverse transcribed into cDNA for use as the sequencing template. Here immunoSEQ multiplex PCR was the method, and the copy in TCRdb shows in-frame clones only, minus some. The table shows about 200,000 clones, with 35% to 45% occurring only once. Overall study results and limits: Administration of tofacitinib significantly diminished scalp clonality and expanded CD8+ clones within the top 100. In lesional scalp, particularly from alopecia totalis/universalis, clonality was higher than in normal scalp.

The clonotype was recovered from a human donor with alopecia areata. The J gene is TRBJ1-2, the V gene TRBV9, with D unresolved. Sequencing used CD4+ T cells sorted from blood, obtained at approximately week 34, from a patient treated with tofacitinib. The CDR3 region is CASSVGGASYGYTF. CDR3 sequence (DNA): TGTGCCAGCAGCGTAGGGGGAGCTTCGTATGGCTACACCTTC.